One and the same sample provided the 9 T cell receptor beta chains below, sequenced in a study of CD8+CD57+ T cells in acquired aplastic anemia. Flow cytometry had shown expanded CD8+CD57+ cells in the patients chosen for sequencing. The template used for profiling TCR beta VDJ and CDR3 was genomic DNA. TCRdb ran MiXCR on the reads and lists one entry per CDR3 protein. The table lists roughly 290,000 distinct CDR3 sequences, 56% of them singletons. Material for sequencing was sorted CD4+, CD8+, or CD8+CD57+ T cells (not recorded which) from PBMCs. These receptors originate from a human donor with aplastic anemia.

This clonotype was counted at least ten times. The chain combines TRBV5-6 with TRBJ1-3; D is unclear. Trimming took off 3 bases at V and 0 bases at J, with 10 bases between the two ends. Germline V lookup: CDR1 SGHDT, CDR2 YYEEEE. CDR3 length: 15 amino acids. CDR3 protein: CASSSGVSSGNTIYF. CDR3 DNA: TGTGCCAGCAGCTCAGGAGTCAGCTCTGGAAACACCATATATTTT.

This sequence joins TRBV24-1 and TRBJ2-3; 7 bases map to TRBD2. J lost 12 bases, V lost 7 bases, and 18 bases had no gene match. The length of the CDR3 is 15 residues. Germline CDR1 and CDR2: KGHDR and SFDVKD. The CDR3 region has the DNA TGTGCCACCAGCCCACGAGCTAGCGGAAGGCTACCCCAGTATTTT. This codes for CATSPRASGRLPQYF.

Concerning this clonotype: In this CDR3 the conserved last residue, phenylalanine or tryptophan, is missing, so a read error is likely. The chain links TRBV11-1 to TRBJ2-3; D not resolved. Germline loops: CDR1 SGHAT, CDR2 FQDESV (reference sequence). The CDR3 is 12 residues long. V shed 4 bases and J shed 2 bases, with 4 bases lying between them. The CDR3 sequence: CASSYTTDTQYS. The CDR3 bases are TGTGCCAGCAGCTACACCACAGATACGCAGTATTCT.

The rearrangement uses TRBV2 and TRBJ2-7; D remains unclear. The V end was cut by 0 bases, the J end by 2 bases, with 11 bases between. From germline, CDR1 is SNHLY and CDR2 FYNNEI. The CDR3 totals 15 residues. Written as DNA, the CDR3 is TGTGCCAGCAGTGAAGCGATCACCGAAGCCTACGAGCAGTACTTC. Its protein product is CASSEAITEAYEQYF.

The rearrangement links TRBV7-9 to TRBJ2-7, with D perhaps assigned TRBD1 or TRBD2 (5 bases each). With 5 bases removed from V and 2 bases from J, the gap between germline ends came to 16 bases. Germline values: CDR1 SEHNR, CDR2 FQNEAQ (reference sequence). CDR3 size: 15 residues. CDR3 loop: CASSLTGTIPYEQYF. In DNA, the CDR3 is TGTGCCAGCAGCCTAACCGGGACGATACCCTACGAGCAGTACTTC.

V usage is TRBV25-1 and J usage is TRBJ1-5; tentatively, D is TRBD1 (6 bases). Trimming pared 6 bases from V and 4 bases from J, leaving 16 bases between. The CDR3 is 15 amino acids. The germline V gene encodes CDR1 MGHDK and CDR2 SYGVNS. CDR3 DNA: TGTGCCAGCAGCGGGTCGGACAGCCAGAATCAGCCCCAGCATTTT. This codes for CASSGSDSQNQPQHF. Based on the CDR3 plus reference TRBV25-1 and TRBJ1-5, the full variable domain is EADIYQTPRYLVIGTGKKITLECSQTMGHDKMYWYQQDPGMELHLIHYSYGVNSTEKGDLSSESTVSRIRTEHFPLTLESARPSHTSQYLCASSGSDSQNQPQHFGDGTRLSIL.

At least ten counts were recorded for this clonotype. J is TRBJ1-3 and V is TRBV5-1; no firm D call. CDR3 length: 13 residues. Trimming shortened V by 2 bases and J by 8 bases, and 11 bases separated the two germline ends. CDR1 and CDR2 (germline): SGHRS, YFSETQ. The CDR3 sequence is CASSFRNGDTIYF. In DNA form, the CDR3 reads TGCGCCAGCAGCTTCCGGAATGGGGACACCATATATTTT.

This clonotype appeared a few times. This rearrangement joins TRBV19 to TRBJ1-2; D is unresolved. Trimming shortened V by 6 bases and J by 0 bases, and 11 bases separated the two germline ends. This CDR3 is built from 14 residues. Germline V lookup: CDR1 LNHDA, CDR2 SQIVND (reference sequence). This CDR3 reads CASRVGMANYGYTF. CDR3 in DNA: TGTGCCAGTAGGGTGGGCATGGCTAACTATGGCTACACCTTC.

This clonotype was seen a handful of times. This chain connects TRBV5-1 to TRBJ2-2; tentatively, D is TRBD1 or TRBD2 (5 bases each). The CDR3 consists of 15 residues. Trimming removed 6 bases at V and 2 bases at J, with 14 bases between. Germline CDR1 SGHRS, CDR2 YFSETQ. The CDR3 DNA is TGCGCCAGCACCTGGGACGCGCCAAACACCGGGGAGCTGTTTTTT. Translating it yields CASTWDAPNTGELFF.